This T cell receptor (delta chain) appears in the sequencing data of a study of gamma-delta chains in newborns, infants, children. TCRdb made new clone calls on the reads using CATT. The top ten hold more than 15% of the sample, which has 3,200 or so delta-chain clones, roughly 3.9% seen once. This clone was counted a few times. Other DNA sequences in this sample translate to the same CDR3. The junction had 7 bases not matched to a gene; V was cut back by 2 bases and J by 1 base. There are 19 residues in the CDR3. CDR1 and CDR2 (germline): GEAIGNYY, EKD. This sequence originates from a child who was a newborn, infant or young child, either healthy, febrile or measles-vaccinated (not recorded which). The chain uses TRDV2 and TRDJ3, with TRDD3 matching 10 bases. The specimen was blood. The CDR3 loop is CACDSGGYWSSWDTRQMFF. In DNA, the CDR3 is TGTGCCTGTGACAGTGGGGGATACTGGAGTTCCTGGGACACCCGACAGATGTTTTTC.